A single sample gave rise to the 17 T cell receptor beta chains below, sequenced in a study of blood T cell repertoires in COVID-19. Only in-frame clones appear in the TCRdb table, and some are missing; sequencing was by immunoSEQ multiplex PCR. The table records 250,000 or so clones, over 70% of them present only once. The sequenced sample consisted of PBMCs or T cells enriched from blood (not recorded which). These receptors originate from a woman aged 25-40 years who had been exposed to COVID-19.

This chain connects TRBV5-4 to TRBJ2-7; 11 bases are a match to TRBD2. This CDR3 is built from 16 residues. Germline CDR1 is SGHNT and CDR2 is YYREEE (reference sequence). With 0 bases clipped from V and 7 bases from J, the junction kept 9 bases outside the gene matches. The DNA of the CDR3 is TGTGCCAGCAGCTTGGCCGGGCTAGCGGGAGGTGGAGAGCAGTACTTC. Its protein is CASSLAGLAGGGEQYF.

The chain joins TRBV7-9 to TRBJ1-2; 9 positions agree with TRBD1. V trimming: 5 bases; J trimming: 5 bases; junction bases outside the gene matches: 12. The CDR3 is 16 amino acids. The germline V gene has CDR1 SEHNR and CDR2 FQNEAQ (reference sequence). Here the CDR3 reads CASSMDRGSSRYGYTF. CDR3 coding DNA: TGTGCCAGCAGCATGGACAGGGGCTCATCGCGTTATGGCTACACCTTC.

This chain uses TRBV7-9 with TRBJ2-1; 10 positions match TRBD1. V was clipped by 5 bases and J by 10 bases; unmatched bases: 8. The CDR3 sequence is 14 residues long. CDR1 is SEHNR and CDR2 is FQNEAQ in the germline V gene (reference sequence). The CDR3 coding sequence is TGTGCCAGCAGCCCACGCGGGACAGGGGCCGAGCAGTTCTTC. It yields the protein CASSPRGTGAEQFF.

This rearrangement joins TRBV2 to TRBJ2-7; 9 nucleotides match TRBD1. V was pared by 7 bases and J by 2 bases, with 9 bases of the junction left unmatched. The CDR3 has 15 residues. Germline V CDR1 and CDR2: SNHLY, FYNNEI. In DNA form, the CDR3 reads TGTGCCAGCACCCGAACAGGGGGCGCAGCCTACGAGCAGTACTTC. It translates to CASTRTGGAAYEQYF.

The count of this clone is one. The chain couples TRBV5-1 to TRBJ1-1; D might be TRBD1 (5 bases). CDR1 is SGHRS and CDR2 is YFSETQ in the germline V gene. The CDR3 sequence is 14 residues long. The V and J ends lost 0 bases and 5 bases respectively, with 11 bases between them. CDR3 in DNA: TGCGCCAGCAGCTTGGAGTCGGGGGATACTGAAGCTTTCTTT. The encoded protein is CASSLESGDTEAFF.

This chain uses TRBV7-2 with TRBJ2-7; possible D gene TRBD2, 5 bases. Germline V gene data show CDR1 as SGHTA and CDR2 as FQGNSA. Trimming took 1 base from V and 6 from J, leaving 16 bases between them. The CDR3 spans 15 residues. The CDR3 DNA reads TGTGCCAGCAGCTTAGGAGGGTTACTAGTCCCCGAGCAGTACTTC. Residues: CASSLGGLLVPEQYF.

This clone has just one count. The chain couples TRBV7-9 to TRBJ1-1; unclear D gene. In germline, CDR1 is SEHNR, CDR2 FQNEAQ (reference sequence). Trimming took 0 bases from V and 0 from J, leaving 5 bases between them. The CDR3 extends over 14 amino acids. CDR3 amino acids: CASSLALVNTEAFF. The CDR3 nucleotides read TGTGCCAGCAGCTTAGCACTAGTGAACACTGAAGCTTTCTTT.

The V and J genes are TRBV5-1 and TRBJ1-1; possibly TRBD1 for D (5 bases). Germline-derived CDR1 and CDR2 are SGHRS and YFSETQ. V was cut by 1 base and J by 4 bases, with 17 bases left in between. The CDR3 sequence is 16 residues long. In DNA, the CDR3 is TGCGCCAGCAGCTTGAAGGTCTTGTACAGGCGCACTGAAGCTTTCTTT. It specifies CASSLKVLYRRTEAFF. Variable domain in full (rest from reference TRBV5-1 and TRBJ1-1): KAGVTQTPRYLIKTRGQQVTLSCSPISGHRSVSWYQQTPGQGLQFLFEYFSETQRNKGNFPGRFSGRQFSNSRSEMNVSTLELGDSALYLCASSLKVLYRRTEAFFGQGTRLTVV.

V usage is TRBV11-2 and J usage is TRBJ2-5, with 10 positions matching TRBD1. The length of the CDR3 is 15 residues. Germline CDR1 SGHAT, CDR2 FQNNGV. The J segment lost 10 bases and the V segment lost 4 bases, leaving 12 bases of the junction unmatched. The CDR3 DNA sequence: TGTGCCAGCAGCTCCCCTTCTGGGACAGGGGTAGTCCAGTACTTC. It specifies CASSSPSGTGVVQYF.

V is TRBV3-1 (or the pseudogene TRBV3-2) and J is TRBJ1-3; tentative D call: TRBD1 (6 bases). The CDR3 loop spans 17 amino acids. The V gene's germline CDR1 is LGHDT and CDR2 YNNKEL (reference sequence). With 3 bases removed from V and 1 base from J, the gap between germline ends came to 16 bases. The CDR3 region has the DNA TGTGCCAGCAGCCAGACGACGCCCGGGACATCTGGAAACACCATATATTTT. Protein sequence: CASSQTTPGTSGNTIYF.

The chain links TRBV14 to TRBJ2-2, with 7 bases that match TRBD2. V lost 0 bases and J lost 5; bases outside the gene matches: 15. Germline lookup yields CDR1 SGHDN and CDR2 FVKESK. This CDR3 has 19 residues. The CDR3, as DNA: TGTGCCAGCAGCCAAGATGGCCCTGGGGTTAGCGGGCATACCGGGGAGCTGTTTTTT. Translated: CASSQDGPGVSGHTGELFF.

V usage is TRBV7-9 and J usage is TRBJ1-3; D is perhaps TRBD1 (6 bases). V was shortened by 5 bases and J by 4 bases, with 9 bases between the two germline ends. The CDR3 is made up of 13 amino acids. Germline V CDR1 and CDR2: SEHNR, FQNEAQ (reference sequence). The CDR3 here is CASSHTGGNTIYF. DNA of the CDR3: TGTGCCAGCAGCCACACAGGGGGAAACACCATATATTTT.

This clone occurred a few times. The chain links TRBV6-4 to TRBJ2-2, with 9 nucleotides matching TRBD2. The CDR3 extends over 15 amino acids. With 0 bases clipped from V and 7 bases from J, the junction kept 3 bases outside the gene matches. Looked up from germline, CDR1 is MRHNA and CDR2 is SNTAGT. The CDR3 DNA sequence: TGTGCCAGCAGTGACTCGATTAGCGGGAGCGGGGAGCTGTTTTTT. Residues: CASSDSISGSGELFF.

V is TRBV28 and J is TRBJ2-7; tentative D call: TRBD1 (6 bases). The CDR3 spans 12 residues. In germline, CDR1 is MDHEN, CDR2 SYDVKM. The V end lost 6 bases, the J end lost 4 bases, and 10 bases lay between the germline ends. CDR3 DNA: TGTGCCAGCAGAGCGGACAGTTACGAGCAGTACTTC. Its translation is CASRADSYEQYF.

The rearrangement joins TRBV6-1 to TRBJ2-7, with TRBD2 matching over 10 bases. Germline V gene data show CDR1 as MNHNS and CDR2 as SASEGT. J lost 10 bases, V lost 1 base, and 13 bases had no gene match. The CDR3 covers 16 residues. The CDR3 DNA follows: TGTGCCAGCAGTGAAGGCCGTCCGGGACTAGCGAGCCGTCAGTACTTC. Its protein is CASSEGRPGLASRQYF.

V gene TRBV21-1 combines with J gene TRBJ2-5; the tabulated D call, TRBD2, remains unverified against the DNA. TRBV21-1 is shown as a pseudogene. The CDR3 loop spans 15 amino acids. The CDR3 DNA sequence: TGTGCCAGCAGCAAAGGAGCAAATAGACAAGAGACCCAGTACTTC. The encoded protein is CASSKGANRQETQYF.

DNA for the CDR3: TGCGCCAGCAGCCAAGAGGGGGCCTTGAGCACTGAAGCTTTCTTT. Translated, it gives CASSQEGALSTEAFF. The chain combines TRBV4-1 with TRBJ1-1; a possible D gene is TRBD1 (6 bases). The ends were cut back, 0 bases at V and 4 bases at J, with 12 bases in the middle. CDR3 length equals 15 residues. Germline V gene data show CDR1 as MGHRA and CDR2 as YSYEKL.